This TCR beta chain was sequenced for a study of T cell responses to AZD1222 COVID-19 vaccine. Trimming cost V 2 bases and J 7 bases, with 18 bases left between them. This CDR3 region has 17 residues. Germline values: CDR1 SNHLY, CDR2 FYNNEI. TCRdb's copy holds only in-frame clones and misses some; the assay was immunoSEQ multiplex PCR. There are over 100,000 clones in the sample; about nine tenths occur only once, and about 7% lies in the top ten. The source of this sequence is an adult in good health. This specimen consisted of peripheral blood, obtained on day 0 of AZD1222 vaccination. The V call is TRBV2, the J call TRBJ1-6, with D unresolved. The CDR3, as DNA: TGTGCCAGCAGTGAACGAGAGGGCCTTAGGGCCAATTCACCCCTCCACTTT. Translation gives CASSEREGLRANSPLHF.